The TCR beta chain described here comes from a study of CXCR3-negative and CXCR3-positive naive CD8 T cells. Study outcomes and limitations: Researchers report that CXCR3-positive naive cells carry more hydrophobic TRB CDR3s than CXCR3-negative naive cells. Upon cryopreservation, CXCR3 expression partially decreased, and most assays used fresh PBMCs. Whereas both naive subsets had comparably high diversity, memory CD8+ cells had much lower diversity.

To note about this clonotype: The antigen is not known.

5' RACE with UMI labels generated the TRB cDNA libraries. TCRdb reworked the 5' RACE reads into one entry per CDR3 protein, no DNA. The sample table sets out 150,000 to 160,000 distinct CDR3 sequences. Each CD8+ T cell subset was flow-sorted in triplicate. Every sort contained some 300,000 cells. CD45RO-CCR7+CD27+CD95- marked naive CD8+ T cells. The receptor was isolated from a human donor in good health. Some clones in this sample may be carry-over from other donors' samples. Sample: naive CXCR3+ CD8+ T cells from blood. The sample's subset: CD45RO-CCR7+CD27+CD95- naive CD8+ T cells expressing CXCR3 (TNR3+).

The chain's CDR3 is CASSPGQAMNTEAFF. This chain connects TRBV5-1 to TRBJ1-1. CDR1 is SGHRS and CDR2 is YFSETQ in the germline V gene. The CDR3 runs to 15 residues.